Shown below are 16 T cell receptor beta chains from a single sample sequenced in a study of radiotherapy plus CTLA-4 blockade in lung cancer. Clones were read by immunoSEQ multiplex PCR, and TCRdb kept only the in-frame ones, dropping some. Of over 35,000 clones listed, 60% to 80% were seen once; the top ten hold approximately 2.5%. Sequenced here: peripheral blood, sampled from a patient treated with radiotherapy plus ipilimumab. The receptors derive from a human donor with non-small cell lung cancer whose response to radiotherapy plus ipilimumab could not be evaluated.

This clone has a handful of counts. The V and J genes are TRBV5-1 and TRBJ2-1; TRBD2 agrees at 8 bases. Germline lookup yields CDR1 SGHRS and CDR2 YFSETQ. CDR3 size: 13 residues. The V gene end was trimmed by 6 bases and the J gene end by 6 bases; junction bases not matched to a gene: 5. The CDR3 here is CASKLAVSNEQFF. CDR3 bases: TGCGCCAGCAAACTAGCGGTATCCAATGAGCAGTTCTTC.

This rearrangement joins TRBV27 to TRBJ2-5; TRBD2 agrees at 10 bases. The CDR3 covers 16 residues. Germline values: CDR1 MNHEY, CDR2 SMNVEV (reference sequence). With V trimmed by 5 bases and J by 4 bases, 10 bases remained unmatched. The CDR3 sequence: CASSTLTSGSPETQYF. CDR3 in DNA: TGTGCCAGCAGTACCCTGACTAGCGGGTCACCAGAGACCCAGTACTTC.

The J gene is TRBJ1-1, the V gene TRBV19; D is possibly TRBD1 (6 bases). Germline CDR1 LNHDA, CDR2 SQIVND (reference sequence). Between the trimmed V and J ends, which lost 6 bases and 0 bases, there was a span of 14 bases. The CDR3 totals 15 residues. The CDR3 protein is CASRTGHAMNTEAFF. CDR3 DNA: TGTGCCAGTAGGACAGGACATGCAATGAACACTGAAGCTTTCTTT.

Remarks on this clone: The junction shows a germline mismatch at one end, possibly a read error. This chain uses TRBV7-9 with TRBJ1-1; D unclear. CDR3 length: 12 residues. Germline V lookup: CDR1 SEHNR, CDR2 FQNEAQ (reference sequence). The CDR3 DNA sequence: TGTGCCAGCAGCTTAGTTCTGACGGAGGTATGGTTT. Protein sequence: CASSLVLTEVWF.

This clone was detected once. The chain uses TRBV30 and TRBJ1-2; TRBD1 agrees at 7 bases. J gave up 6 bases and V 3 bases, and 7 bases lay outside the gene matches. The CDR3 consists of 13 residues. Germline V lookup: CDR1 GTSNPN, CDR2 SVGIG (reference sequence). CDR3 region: CAWSNRGTDGYTF. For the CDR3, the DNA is TGTGCCTGGAGCAATAGGGGGACAGATGGCTACACCTTC.

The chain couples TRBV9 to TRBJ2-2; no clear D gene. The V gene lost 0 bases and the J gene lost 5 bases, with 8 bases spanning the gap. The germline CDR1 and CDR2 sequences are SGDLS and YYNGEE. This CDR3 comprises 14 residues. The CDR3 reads CASSVDLSTGELFF. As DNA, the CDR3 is TGTGCCAGCAGCGTAGATCTGAGTACCGGGGAGCTGTTTTTT.

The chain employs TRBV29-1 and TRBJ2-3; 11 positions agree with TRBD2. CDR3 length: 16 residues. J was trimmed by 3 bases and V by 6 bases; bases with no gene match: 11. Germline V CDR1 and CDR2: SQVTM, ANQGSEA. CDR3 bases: TGCAGCGTGGTAACTAGCGGGAGAGTTTTAACAGATACGCAGTATTTT. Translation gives CSVVTSGRVLTDTQYF.

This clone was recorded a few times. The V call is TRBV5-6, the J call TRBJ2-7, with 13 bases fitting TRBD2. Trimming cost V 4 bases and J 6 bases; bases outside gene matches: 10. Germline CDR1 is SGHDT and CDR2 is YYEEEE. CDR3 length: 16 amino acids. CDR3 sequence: CASSRGTSGIRVEQYF. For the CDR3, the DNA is TGTGCCAGCAGCCGAGGGACTAGCGGGATTCGGGTCGAGCAGTACTTC.

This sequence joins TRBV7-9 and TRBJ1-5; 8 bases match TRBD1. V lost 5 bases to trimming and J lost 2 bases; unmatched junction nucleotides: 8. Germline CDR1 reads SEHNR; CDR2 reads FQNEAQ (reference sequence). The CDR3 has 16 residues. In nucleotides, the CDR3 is TGTGCCAGCAGCCAGGGGGCCGGGGCGGGCAATCAGCCCCAGCATTTT. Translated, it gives CASSQGAGAGNQPQHF.

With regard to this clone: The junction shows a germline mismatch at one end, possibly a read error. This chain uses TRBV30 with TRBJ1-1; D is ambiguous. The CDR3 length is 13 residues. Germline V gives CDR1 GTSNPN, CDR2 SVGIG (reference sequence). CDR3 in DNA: TGTGCCCGGAGCGTGAGGCTTGGCACTGAAGCTTTCTTT. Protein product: CARSVRLGTEAFF.

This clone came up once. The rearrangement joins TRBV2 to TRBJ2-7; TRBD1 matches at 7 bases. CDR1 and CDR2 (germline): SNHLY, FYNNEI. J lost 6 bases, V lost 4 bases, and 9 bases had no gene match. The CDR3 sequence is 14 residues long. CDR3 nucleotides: TGTGCCAGCAGTGTCCGGGACAGCCGCGTCGAGCAGTACTTC. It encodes CASSVRDSRVEQYF.

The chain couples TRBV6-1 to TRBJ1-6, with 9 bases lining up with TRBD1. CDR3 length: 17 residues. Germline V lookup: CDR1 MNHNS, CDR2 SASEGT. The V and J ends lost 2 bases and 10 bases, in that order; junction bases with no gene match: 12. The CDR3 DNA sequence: TGTGCCAGCAGTGAACAGGGCGGAGGGACAGGGAGGTCACCCCTCCACTTT. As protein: CASSEQGGGTGRSPLHF.

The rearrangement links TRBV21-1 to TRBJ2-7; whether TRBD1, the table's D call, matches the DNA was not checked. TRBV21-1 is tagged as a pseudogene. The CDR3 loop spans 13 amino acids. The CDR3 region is CASNGAASYEQYF. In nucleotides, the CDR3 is TGTGCCAGCAATGGGGCAGCCTCCTACGAGCAGTACTTC.

The CDR3 region is CASSRTAGGGTEAFF. CDR3 sequence (DNA): TGTGCCAGCAGCCGAACTGCAGGGGGCGGGACTGAAGCTTTCTTT. The chain carries TRBV4-2 and TRBJ1-1; 8 positions match TRBD1. The CDR3 is 15 amino acids. Germline V gives CDR1 LGHNA, CDR2 YNFKEQ. After removal of 4 bases from V and 5 bases from J, the junction contained 9 bases not matched to a gene.

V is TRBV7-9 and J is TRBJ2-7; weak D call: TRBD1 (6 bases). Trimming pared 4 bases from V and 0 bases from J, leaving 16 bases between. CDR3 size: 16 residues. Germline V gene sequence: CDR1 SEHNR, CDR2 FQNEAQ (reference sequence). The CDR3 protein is CASSYLRAQGSYEQYF. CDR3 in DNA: TGTGCCAGCAGCTACCTCCGGGCACAGGGCTCCTACGAGCAGTACTTC.

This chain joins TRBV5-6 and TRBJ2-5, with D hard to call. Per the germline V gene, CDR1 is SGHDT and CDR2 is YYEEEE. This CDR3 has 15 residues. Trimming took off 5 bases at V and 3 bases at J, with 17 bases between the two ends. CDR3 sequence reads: CASSLLTNAKETQYF. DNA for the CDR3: TGTGCCAGCAGTTTACTCACTAATGCTAAAGAGACCCAGTACTTC.